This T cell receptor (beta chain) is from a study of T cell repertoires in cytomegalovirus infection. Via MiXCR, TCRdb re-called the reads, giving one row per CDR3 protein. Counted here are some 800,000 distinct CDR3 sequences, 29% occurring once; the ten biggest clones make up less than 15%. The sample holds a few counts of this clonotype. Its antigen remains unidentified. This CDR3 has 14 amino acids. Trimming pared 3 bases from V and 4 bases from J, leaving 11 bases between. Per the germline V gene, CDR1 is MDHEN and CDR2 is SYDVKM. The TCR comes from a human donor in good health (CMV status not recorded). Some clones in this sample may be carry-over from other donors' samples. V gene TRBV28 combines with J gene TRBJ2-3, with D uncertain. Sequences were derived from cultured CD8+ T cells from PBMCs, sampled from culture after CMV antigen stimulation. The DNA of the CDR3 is TGTGCCAGCAGTTTTAGCCTCTCGGCAGATACGCAGTATTTT. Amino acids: CASSFSLSADTQYF. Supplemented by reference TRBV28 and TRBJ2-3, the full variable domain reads DVKVTQSSRYLVKRTGEKVFLECVQDMDHENMFWYRQDPGLGLRLIYFSYDVKMKEKGDIPEGYSVSREKKERFSLILESASTNQTSMYLCASSFSLSADTQYFGPGTRLTVL.